The next 23 T cell receptor beta chains were all read from a single sample in a study of vaccination and CD4 T cells after COVID-19. The study sequenced cultured CD4+ T cell DNA using the Oncomine TCR Beta short-read assay. TCRdb reanalysed the PCR reads using MiXCR and keeps one entry per CDR3 protein. The sample has about 15,000 distinct CDR3 sequences, roughly 50% seen once. The antigens these receptors bind are not known. The treatment was: approximately 9-day PBMC culture with coronavirus spike peptide pools or control peptides (ViraFEST assay). Sequencing input: CD4+ T cells from blood, cultured in vitro. These receptors were collected from a human donor who had recovered from COVID-19.

The rearrangement joins TRBV7-8 to TRBJ2-7; D call uncertain. V was trimmed by 3 bases and J by 0 bases, leaving 9 bases between them. The CDR3 has 14 residues. Germline values: CDR1 SGHVS, CDR2 FQNEAQ. CDR3 in amino acids: CASSFKSPSYEQYF. CDR3 DNA sequence: TGTGCCAGCAGCTTTAAATCGCCCTCCTACGAGCAGTACTTC.

This clonotype has only one observation. This chain uses TRBV6-2 or TRBV6-3 with TRBJ2-1; 12 nucleotides line up with TRBD2. Germline lookup yields CDR1 MNHEY and CDR2 SVGEGT. V lost 3 bases and J lost 10; bases outside the gene matches: 7. CDR3 size: 15 residues. The CDR3 nucleotides read TGTGCCAGCAGTTATACACTAGCGGGAGGCCAAGAGCAGTTCTTC. This codes for CASSYTLAGGQEQFF.

V and J are TRBV7-9 and TRBJ1-3; D gene uncertain. V lost 3 bases and J lost 4, with 16 bases in between. The CDR3 extends over 16 amino acids. Germline V gene lookup returns CDR1 SEHNR and CDR2 FQNEAQ (reference sequence). The chain's CDR3 is CASSLNQDASGNTIYF. CDR3 sequence (DNA): TGTGCCAGCAGCTTGAACCAGGATGCATCAGGAAACACCATATATTTT.

This clonotype was seen a handful of times. The rearrangement uses TRBV11-2 and TRBJ2-3; 7 nucleotides match TRBD1. The CDR3 length is 17 residues. J was trimmed by 3 bases and V by 7 bases; bases with no gene match: 16. Germline V gene data show CDR1 as SGHAT and CDR2 as FQNNGV. CDR3 sequence reads: CASTLDGWQGVTDTQYF. The CDR3 bases are TGTGCCAGCACCCTTGACGGTTGGCAGGGGGTAACAGATACGCAGTATTTT.

The chain employs TRBV20-1 and TRBJ2-3; 10 bases agree with TRBD2. Germline values: CDR1 DFQATT, CDR2 SNEGSKA (reference sequence). Trimming removed 1 base from V and 6 bases from J; junction bases left unmatched: 19. The CDR3 has 19 amino acids. CDR3: CSARVGGVWVAGGGDTQYF. The CDR3 DNA sequence: TGCAGTGCTAGAGTGGGCGGGGTTTGGGTAGCGGGAGGTGGTGATACGCAGTATTTT.

This chain links TRBV6-5 with TRBJ2-7; TRBD2 might be the D (5 bases). CDR3 size: 17 residues. With 0 bases removed from V and 2 bases from J, the gap between germline ends came to 17 bases. The germline gives CDR1 MNHEY, CDR2 SVGAGI. CDR3 DNA: TGTGCCAGCAGTTACTCGCGGGCGAGGGCCTCAACCTACGAGCAGTACTTC. It encodes CASSYSRARASTYEQYF.

This chain uses TRBV21-1 with TRBJ1-2; TRBD1, the table's D call, lacks a check against the DNA. TRBV21-1 is deemed a pseudogene. CDR3 size: 19 residues. CDR3 protein: CASILVVRDRAKANYGYTF. The CDR3 region has the DNA TGTGCCAGCATTCTAGTCGTTCGGGACAGGGCTAAAGCTAACTATGGCTACACCTTC.

The genes are TRBV7-8 and TRBJ1-3; D is unclear. The CDR3 totals 13 residues. Trimming took 8 bases from V and 4 from J, leaving 12 bases between them. Germline assignment: CDR1 SGHVS and CDR2 FQNEAQ. The CDR3 loop reads CASARVGGNTIYF. The DNA of the CDR3 is TGTGCCAGCGCTCGGGTTGGCGGAAACACCATATATTTT.

The rearrangement links TRBV28 to TRBJ2-7, with a possible D match to TRBD1 (6 bases). This CDR3 is built from 12 residues. Germline V gene data show CDR1 as MDHEN and CDR2 as SYDVKM. The V and J ends lost 5 bases and 9 bases respectively, with 14 bases between them. The CDR3 DNA sequence: TGTGCCAGCAGTGTCGGACAGTTCGGGCAGTACTTC. Protein product: CASSVGQFGQYF.

In this sample, this clonotype turned up once. The chain recombines TRBV5-4 with TRBJ2-2, with a tentative D call TRBD2 (6 bases). This CDR3 spans 17 amino acids. Germline values: CDR1 SGHNT, CDR2 YYREEE (reference sequence). Trimming left V 4 bases short and J 5 bases short, with 21 bases between. The CDR3 is CASSPRAGLEVTGELFF. The CDR3 nucleotides are TGTGCCAGCAGCCCCCGGGCGGGGTTAGAGGTTACCGGGGAGCTGTTTTTT. Full variable domain (rest looked up from reference TRBV5-4 and TRBJ2-2): ETGVTQSPTHLIKTRGQQVTLRCSSQSGHNTVSWYQQALGQGPQFIFQYYREEENGRGNFPPRFSGLQFPNYSSELNVNALELDDSALYLCASSPRAGLEVTGELFFGEGSRLTVL.

The chain employs TRBV5-1 and TRBJ1-5; 11 bases are a match to TRBD1. V dropped 0 bases and J dropped 7; count of bases not matched to a gene: 6. The CDR3 length is 16 residues. Germline CDR1 and CDR2: SGHRS and YFSETQ. CDR3 in amino acids: CASSLAPGQGVQPQHF. The CDR3 DNA reads TGCGCCAGCAGCTTGGCCCCGGGACAGGGGGTGCAGCCCCAGCATTTT. The full variable domain, its missing parts supplied by reference TRBV5-1 and TRBJ1-5, is KAGVTQTPRYLIKTRGQQVTLSCSPISGHRSVSWYQQTPGQGLQFLFEYFSETQRNKGNFPGRFSGRQFSNSRSEMNVSTLELGDSALYLCASSLAPGQGVQPQHFGDGTRLSIL.

This clonotype has only one observation. V and J are TRBV5-1 and TRBJ2-3, with D hard to call. There are 14 residues in the CDR3. The germline V and J ends were trimmed by 4 bases and 0 bases, with 9 bases remaining between them. Looked up from germline, CDR1 is SGHRS and CDR2 is YFSETQ. The CDR3: CASSLQTSTDTQYF. CDR3 bases: TGCGCCAGCAGCCTACAGACTAGCACAGATACGCAGTATTTT. The variable domain in full, with the rest retrieved from reference TRBV5-1 and TRBJ2-3, is KAGVTQTPRYLIKTRGQQVTLSCSPISGHRSVSWYQQTPGQGLQFLFEYFSETQRNKGNFPGRFSGRQFSNSRSEMNVSTLELGDSALYLCASSLQTSTDTQYFGPGTRLTVL.

This clonotype was picked up a small number of times. This rearrangement joins TRBV18 to TRBJ2-5; perhaps TRBD1 as D (6 bases). Trimming stripped 4 bases from V and 1 base from J, with 10 bases between. Germline V gene lookup returns CDR1 KGHSH and CDR2 LQKENI. The CDR3 is 14 residues long. The CDR3 DNA is TGTGCCAGCTCACGCTCAGGGGCCCAAGAGACCCAGTACTTC. Its protein is CASSRSGAQETQYF.

The chain employs TRBV27 and TRBJ2-5, with D uncertain. From germline, CDR1 is MNHEY and CDR2 SMNVEV (reference sequence). This CDR3 comprises 14 residues. Between the trimmed V and J ends, which lost 4 bases and 2 bases, there was a span of 11 bases. CDR3 sequence reads: CASSSWAQQETQYF. In DNA, the CDR3 is TGTGCCAGCAGTTCGTGGGCCCAACAAGAGACCCAGTACTTC.

V gene TRBV7-6 combines with J gene TRBJ2-1; no clear D gene. CDR1 SGHVS and CDR2 FNYEAQ come from the germline V gene. The V and J ends lost 5 bases and 0 bases respectively, with 11 bases between them. The length of the CDR3 is 15 residues. CDR3 residues: CASSPDTSSYNEQFF. The CDR3 nucleotides are TGTGCCAGCAGCCCCGACACGAGCTCCTACAATGAGCAGTTCTTC.

The chain couples TRBV7-3 to TRBJ2-2, with a tentative D call TRBD1 (6 bases). Germline-derived CDR1 and CDR2 are SGHTA and FQGTGA. This CDR3 contains 14 residues. Trimming shortened V by 4 bases and J by 3 bases, and 9 bases separated the two germline ends. Here the CDR3 reads CASSSQGDTGELFF. The CDR3 DNA reads as TGTGCCAGCAGCTCACAGGGAGACACCGGGGAGCTGTTTTTT.

The sample holds a few counts of this clonotype. The chain links TRBV7-2 to TRBJ2-1, with a weak D call TRBD1 (5 bases). The CDR3 spans 15 residues. The germline V gene encodes CDR1 SGHTA and CDR2 FQGNSA. V shed 2 bases and J shed 1 base, with 9 bases lying between them. CDR3 in amino acids: CASSLQGTSYNEQFF. For the CDR3, the DNA is TGTGCCAGCAGCTTACAGGGCACGTCCTACAATGAGCAGTTCTTC.

A note on this clonotype: One end of the junction does not line up with germline, which may come from a read error. The V gene is TRBV7-2, the J gene TRBJ1-2; D is possibly TRBD1 (5 bases). Germline CDR1 and CDR2: SGHTA and FQGNSA. The CDR3 contains 14 residues. The CDR3 region has the DNA TGTGCCGGCAGCGCCGGGACTGCCGGCTATGGCTACACCTTC. Its translation: CAGSAGTAGYGYTF.

This chain uses TRBV5-1 with TRBJ2-3, with D possibly being TRBD2 (6 bases). The CDR3 loop spans 14 amino acids. Per germline, CDR1 SGHRS and CDR2 YFSETQ. Trimming took 0 bases from V and 4 from J, leaving 9 bases between them. The CDR3 here is CASSLGDSADTQYF. CDR3 nucleotides: TGCGCCAGCAGCTTGGGGGACTCAGCAGATACGCAGTATTTT.

The chain joins TRBV10-3 to TRBJ2-7, with D hard to call. The germline V gene encodes CDR1 ENHRY and CDR2 SYGVKD. This CDR3 has 12 residues. Trimming removed 5 bases from V and 6 bases from J, with 11 bases in between. CDR3 sequence: CAISPATGEQYF. The DNA of the CDR3 is TGTGCCATCAGTCCTGCGACGGGCGAGCAGTACTTC.

The chain joins TRBV2 to TRBJ1-2, with D maybe TRBD1 (6 bases). V was trimmed by 2 bases and J by 6 bases, leaving 16 bases between them. The CDR3 loop spans 15 amino acids. CDR1 and CDR2 (germline): SNHLY, FYNNEI. The CDR3 nucleotides are TGTGCCAGCAGTGAATCGGGGGCATGGGCCAATGGCTACACCTTC. Its protein product is CASSESGAWANGYTF.

The chain combines TRBV7-2 with TRBJ2-2, with 9 bases that match TRBD2. Germline CDR1 and CDR2: SGHTA and FQGNSA. Unmatched junction bases numbered 13, after V lost 5 bases and J lost 6 bases. This CDR3 contains 17 residues. The CDR3 DNA follows: TGTGCCAGCAGCCGCGCGGGGGGACTAGCTATCGCCGGGGAGCTGTTTTTT. This codes for CASSRAGGLAIAGELFF.

The chain has TRBV2 and TRBJ1-2, with a tentative D call TRBD1 (6 bases). V lost 10 bases and J lost 0, with 12 bases in between. The V gene's germline CDR1 is SNHLY and CDR2 FYNNEI. There are 13 residues in the CDR3. CDR3 loop: CATEDSPNYGYTF. The CDR3 DNA sequence: TGTGCCACCGAGGACAGCCCTAACTATGGCTACACCTTC.